A single sample is the source of the 2 T cell receptor beta chains below, sequenced in a study of T-cell reconstitution after alpha-beta-depleted transplantation in children. Preparation of the TCRbeta library involved a method that used unique molecular identifiers. TCRdb re-analysed the PCR reads in MiXCR, keeping a single row per CDR3 protein. Of roughly 300,000 distinct CDR3 sequences in the sample, roughly 12% were seen once. The sample in question was peripheral blood, obtained 180 days after TCRalphabeta/CD19-depleted stem cell transplant. These receptors came from a male patient aged 2 to 9 who had a stem cell transplant for chronic granulomatous disease, so the T cells may come from the graft donor.

In its sample, this clonotype was seen many times. CDR3 DNA: TGTGCCACCAGCAGCCGACGGGCGGGGAGCTCCTACGAGCAGTACTTC. It yields the protein CATSSRRAGSSYEQYF. This chain joins TRBV15 and TRBJ2-7; tentative D call: TRBD2 (6 bases). CDR1 and CDR2 (germline): LNHNV, YYDKDF (reference sequence). V was trimmed by 3 bases and J by 0 bases, leaving 15 bases between them. This CDR3 comprises 16 residues.

This clonotype was counted at least ten times. The rearrangement links TRBV27 to TRBJ1-4; unclear D gene. CDR1 and CDR2 (germline): MNHEY, SMNVEV (reference sequence). The V end was cut by 5 bases, the J end by 4 bases, with 8 bases between. The CDR3 extends over 13 amino acids. The DNA for the CDR3 is TGTGCCAGCAGTCCGAGGAGTAATGAAAAACTGTTTTTT. It codes for CASSPRSNEKLFF.